This T cell receptor beta chain was sequenced in a study of blood T cell repertoires in COVID-19. Study-wide background: The samples span acute and convalescent COVID-19 from the United States, Italy and Spain.

Data came from immunoSEQ multiplex PCR; TCRdb stores just in-frame clones and leaves some out. The data hold around 400,000 clones, with around 90% observed a single time. V was cut by 6 bases and J by 0 bases, with 13 bases left in between. CDR1 and CDR2 from the germline V gene are SNHLY and FYNNEI. The CDR3 contains 15 residues. The V and J genes are TRBV2 and TRBJ2-3, with D perhaps matching TRBD1 (6 bases). This sequence originates from a man in his forties or fifties with acute or convalescent COVID-19. Material: peripheral blood. For the CDR3, the DNA is TGTGCCAGCAGGGCTGGACAGACGAGCACAGATACGCAGTATTTT. This sequence encodes CASRAGQTSTDTQYF.